A selection of T cell receptor beta chains follows, all from one sample in a study of T cell responses to AZD1222 COVID-19 vaccine. Some clones are missing from TCRdb's copy, which holds only in-frame ones; the method was immunoSEQ multiplex PCR. The data contain 90,000 to 110,000 clones, about 89% of them singletons. The sequencing here drew on peripheral blood, taken 28 days after the second AZD1222 dose. The receptors were gathered from an adult who received the AZD1222 COVID-19 vaccine. Each CDR3 is given with its conserved first and last residue. The order of the fields is V gene, CDR3 length, D gene, clone size, J gene, CDR3 protein, CDR3 DNA. The D gene is left open where the match is weak. Only part of the rows carry a size: once, few, many, or a class if the clone is expanded.

TRBV4-2	17	.	.	TRBJ1-2	CASSQASGQQSNYGYTF	TGTGCCAGCAGCCAAGCCTCCGGACAGCAATCTAACTATGGCTACACCTTC
TRBV2	13	TRBD1	.	TRBJ1-2	CASSEDRGYPYTF	TGTGCCAGCAGTGAAGACAGGGGATACCCCTACACCTTC
TRBV3-1/TRBV3-2	11	.	.	TRBJ1-4	CASSLNEKLFF	TGTGCCAGCAGTCTAAATGAAAAACTGTTTTTT
TRBV19	15	TRBD1	.	TRBJ2-1	CASSIGTGSSFEQFF	TGTGCCAGTAGTATTGGGACAGGGTCAAGTTTTGAGCAGTTCTTC
TRBV13	14	TRBD1	.	TRBJ1-1	CASSWGQGFTEAFF	TGTGCCAGCAGCTGGGGACAGGGCTTCACTGAAGCTTTCTTT
TRBV3-1/TRBV3-2	14	TRBD1	.	TRBJ1-5	CASSPGQGNQPQHF	TGTGCCAGCAGCCCCGGACAGGGCAATCAGCCCCAGCATTTT
TRBV9	16	.	.	TRBJ1-3	CASSVSSRGSGNTIYF	TGTGCCAGCAGCGTATCATCCCGGGGGTCTGGAAACACCATATATTTT
TRBV7-2	13	.	.	TRBJ2-5	CASSLDQQETQYF	TGTGCCAGCAGCTTAGACCAGCAAGAGACCCAGTACTTC
TRBV30	14	.	.	TRBJ1-1	CAWSVGGENTEAFF	TGTGCCTGGAGTGTAGGAGGGGAGAACACTGAAGCTTTCTTT
TRBV6-5	14	.	.	TRBJ2-5	CASSLGGIQETQYF	TGTGCCAGCAGTTTGGGGGGAATCCAAGAGACCCAGTACTTC
TRBV19	15	.	.	TRBJ2-7	CASTSGPLTPYEQYF	.
TRBV5-1	16	.	.	TRBJ2-5	CASSLDRTAHRETQYF	TGCGCCAGCAGCTTGGATCGGACAGCCCATAGAGAGACCCAGTACTTC
TRBV6-2/TRBV6-3	13	.	.	TRBJ1-5	CASSLGSNQPQHF	TGTGCCAGCAGTTTGGGAAGCAATCAGCCCCAGCATTTT
TRBV28	16	.	.	TRBJ2-3	CASRRTGRRSTDTQYF	TGTGCCAGCAGGCGTACAGGGCGCCGAAGCACAGATACGCAGTATTTT
TRBV7-2	15	TRBD2	few	TRBJ2-7	CASSPLAGGPKEQYF	TGTGCCAGCAGCCCTCTAGCGGGGGGGCCAAAAGAGCAGTACTTC
TRBV27	18	TRBD2	few	TRBJ2-5	CASSPLPGLAGVLETQYF	TGTGCCAGCAGTCCCCTTCCGGGACTAGCGGGAGTTTTGGAGACCCAGTACTTC
TRBV7-3	14	.	.	TRBJ1-3	CASSLQGSGNTIYF	TGTGCCAGCAGCCTCCAGGGTTCTGGAAACACCATATATTTT
TRBV7-2	16	.	.	TRBJ1-4	CASSSPQDLRSEKLFF	TGTGCCAGCAGCTCGCCACAGGATTTGAGAAGTGAAAAACTGTTTTTT
TRBV14	15	TRBD1	.	TRBJ1-1	CASSPLGQGNTEAFF	TGTGCCAGCAGCCCTCTGGGACAGGGAAACACTGAAGCTTTCTTT
TRBV4-1	16	.	.	TRBJ2-1	CASSRELAGWMDEQFF	TGCGCCAGCAGCCGAGAACTAGCCGGATGGATGGATGAGCAGTTCTTC
TRBV25-1	15	.	.	TRBJ2-2	CASSARVFNTGELFF	TGTGCCAGCAGTGCCAGGGTCTTTAACACCGGGGAGCTGTTTTTT
TRBV7-6	15	TRBD1	.	TRBJ2-5	CASSAPGQGKETQYF	TGTGCCAGCAGCGCCCCCGGACAGGGGAAAGAGACCCAGTACTTC
TRBV12-3/TRBV12-4	12	.	.	TRBJ1-2	CASSFGSLGYTF	TGTGCCAGCAGTTTCGGATCACTAGGCTACACCTTC
TRBV7-2	14	.	.	TRBJ1-2	CASSLASQSYGYTF	TGTGCCAGCAGCTTAGCCTCGCAGTCCTATGGCTACACCTTC
TRBV30	16	.	.	TRBJ1-2	CAWYPGPHSPVHGYTF	TGTGCCTGGTACCCGGGACCCCATAGCCCAGTCCATGGCTACACCTTC
TRBV7-9	16	.	.	TRBJ2-3	CATPQPLGPYTDTQYF	TGTGCCACCCCCCAACCCCTGGGCCCATACACAGATACGCAGTATTTT
TRBV18	14	.	.	TRBJ1-5	CASSPVGLNQPQHF	TGTGCCAGCTCACCTGTAGGGTTGAATCAGCCCCAGCATTTT
TRBV27	14	.	.	TRBJ2-3	CASSLSRVSDTQYF	TGTGCCAGCAGTTTATCTAGGGTCTCAGATACGCAGTATTTT
TRBV4-2	17	TRBD2	few	TRBJ2-2	CASSQGGLAESTRELFF	TGTGCCAGCAGCCAAGGGGGACTAGCGGAATCCACTAGGGAGCTGTTTTTT
TRBV4-1	14	.	once	TRBJ2-1	CASSPITLHNEQFF	TGCGCCAGCAGTCCAATTACCCTGCATAATGAGCAGTTCTTC
TRBV7-9	16	TRBD1	few	TRBJ2-1	CASSLLTGTGFNEQFF	TGTGCCAGCAGCTTATTAACCGGGACAGGGTTTAATGAGCAGTTCTTC
TRBV2	15	.	.	TRBJ2-2	CASRGQTVRTGELFF	TGTGCCAGCAGAGGGCAGACCGTGAGGACCGGGGAGCTGTTTTTT
TRBV18	14	.	.	TRBJ1-2	CASSPPGQGDGYTF	TGTGCCAGCTCACCACCTGGGCAGGGTGATGGCTACACCTTC
TRBV9	15	.	.	TRBJ1-2	CASSVGNPVNYGYTF	TGTGCCAGCAGCGTAGGAAATCCCGTCAACTATGGCTACACCTTC
TRBV28	13	.	.	TRBJ2-7	CASSPQGPYEQYF	TGTGCCAGCAGCCCTCAGGGGCCCTACGAGCAGTACTTC